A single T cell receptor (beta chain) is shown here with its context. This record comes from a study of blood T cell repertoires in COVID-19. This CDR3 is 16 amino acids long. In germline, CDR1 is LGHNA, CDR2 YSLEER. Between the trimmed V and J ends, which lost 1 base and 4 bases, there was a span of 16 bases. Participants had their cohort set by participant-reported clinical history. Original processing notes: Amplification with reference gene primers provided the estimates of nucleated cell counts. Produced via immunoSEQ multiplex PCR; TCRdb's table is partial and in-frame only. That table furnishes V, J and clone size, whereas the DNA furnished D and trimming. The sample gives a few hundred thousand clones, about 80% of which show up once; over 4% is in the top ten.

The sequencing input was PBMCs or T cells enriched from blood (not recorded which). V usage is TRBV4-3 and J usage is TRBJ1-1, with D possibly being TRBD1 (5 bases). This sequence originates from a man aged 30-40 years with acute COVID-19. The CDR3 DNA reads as TGCGCCAGCAGCCAAGCCCTAACCGACAGCTTCACTGAAGCTTTCTTT. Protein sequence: CASSQALTDSFTEAFF.